A single sample gave rise to the 3 T cell receptor beta chains below, sequenced in a study of identical twins. TCRdb re-called the 5' RACE reads through MiXCR, storing one row per CDR3 protein. This table has roughly 770,000 distinct CDR3 sequences, 15% to 20% appearing once. The data also belong to a second study, concerning T cells expressing NK-cell markers.

Sequenced input: PBMCs. The receptors were sampled from a young woman in good health.

The chain couples TRBV5-6 to TRBJ2-1; TRBD2 aligns across 12 bases. Losses at the gene ends were 0 bases for V and 8 bases for J; bases not matched to a gene: 3. This CDR3 comprises 15 residues. Germline loops: CDR1 SGHDT, CDR2 YYEEEE. As DNA, the CDR3 is TGTGCCAGCAGCTTGGTCGCTAGCGGGAGGGATGAGCAGTTCTTC. Amino acids: CASSLVASGRDEQFF.

This clonotype was found a few times. This chain connects TRBV6-1 to TRBJ1-5; D is unclear. Germline V gene sequence: CDR1 MNHNS, CDR2 SASEGT. CDR3 length: 11 residues. With 3 bases removed from V and 7 bases from J, the gap between germline ends came to 4 bases. This chain's CDR3 is CASSELQPQHF. Written as DNA, the CDR3 is TGTGCCAGCAGTGAGTTGCAGCCCCAGCATTTT.

The chain links TRBV30 to TRBJ2-7; TRBD2 is a possible D gene (6 bases). The CDR3 runs 14 residues. In germline, CDR1 is GTSNPN, CDR2 SVGIG (reference sequence). V lost 3 bases to trimming and J lost 2 bases, with 14 bases between them. CDR3 region: CAWSPWGGTYEQYF. CDR3 coding DNA: TGTGCCTGGAGCCCATGGGGCGGGACCTACGAGCAGTACTTC.